These 26 T cell receptor beta chains came from one sample sequenced in a study of cytomegalovirus exposure and HLA in healthy donors. The primer mix had 60 Vbeta and 13 Jbeta primers. Using immunoSEQ multiplex PCR, the repertoire was profiled, and TCRdb retains in-frame clones only, with some absent. The sample includes under 150,000 clones, roughly two thirds seen only once; the top ten take roughly 8.3%. The material sequenced was PBMCs. Receptors were obtained from a man younger than 35 in good health and CMV-seropositive.

On this clone itself: A junction end diverges from the germline sequence, so it may reflect a read error. The rearrangement uses TRBV7-9 and TRBJ1-2, with 8 positions matching TRBD1. The germline CDR1 and CDR2 sequences are SEHNR and FQNEAQ (reference sequence). This CDR3 is built from 16 residues. For the CDR3, the DNA is TGTTCCAGCAGCTTAGCGGTGGCAGGGGGCGCGTATGGCTACACCTTC. Protein sequence: CSSSLAVAGGAYGYTF.

V usage is TRBV11-3 and J usage is TRBJ2-7; TRBD2 matches 9 bases. Per germline, CDR1 SGHNT and CDR2 YENEEA. With V trimmed by 5 bases and J by 10 bases, 9 bases remained unmatched. This CDR3 is built from 13 residues. The CDR3 DNA sequence: TGTGCCAGCAGCCAACGCGGGAGGGCCGACCAGTACGTC. This translates into CASSQRGRADQYV.

Only a few counts were recorded for this clone. V gene TRBV5-6 combines with J gene TRBJ1-1, with D perhaps matching TRBD1 (6 bases). Germline values: CDR1 SGHDT, CDR2 YYEEEE. CDR3 size: 19 residues. Trimming shortened V by 2 bases and J by 5 bases, and 28 bases separated the two germline ends. CDR3 amino acids: CASSFNQKLGLRGRTEAFF. In nucleotides, the CDR3 is TGTGCCAGCAGCTTCAACCAAAAGCTCGGACTCAGGGGAAGGACTGAAGCTTTCTTT.

The gene calls are TRBV19 and TRBJ2-2; D might be TRBD1 (5 bases). CDR1 and CDR2 (germline): LNHDA, SQIVND (reference sequence). This CDR3 comprises 13 residues. The ends were cut back, 2 bases at V and 6 bases at J, with 7 bases in the middle. DNA of the CDR3: TGTGCCAGTAGTATACTCAGGGCCGGGGAGCTGTTTTTT. Translated, it gives CASSILRAGELFF.

The rearrangement joins TRBV2 to TRBJ2-7; 7 bases agree with TRBD2. The V and J ends lost 6 bases and 0 bases, in that order; junction bases with no gene match: 8. CDR1 and CDR2 (germline): SNHLY, FYNNEI. This CDR3 is built from 15 residues. CDR3 DNA: TGTGCCAGCAGCGGGGGGAGGCCCATCTCCTACGAGCAGTACTTC. Its protein product is CASSGGRPISYEQYF.

The count of this clone is one. The chain joins TRBV7-2 to TRBJ2-5; 15 bases agree with TRBD2. This CDR3 contains 17 residues. Per germline, CDR1 SGHTA and CDR2 FQGNSA. The V segment lost 0 bases and the J segment 5 bases; nucleotides outside the gene matches: 4. The CDR3 DNA sequence: TGTGCCAGCAGCTTAGCGGGGACTAGCGGGGGGAGGGAGACCCAGTACTTC. Amino acid sequence: CASSLAGTSGGRETQYF.

CDR3 DNA sequence: TGTGCCAGCAGCCCCGGGGTTAACTATGGCTACACCTTC. Translated: CASSPGVNYGYTF. V usage is TRBV16 and J usage is TRBJ1-2; D unclear. Per the germline V gene, CDR1 is KGHSY and CDR2 is FQNENV. Trimming left V 4 bases short and J 1 base short, with 7 bases between. The CDR3 runs to 13 residues.

This clone showed up just a few times. This sequence joins TRBV7-6 and TRBJ2-5; D is possibly TRBD1 (6 bases). Between the trimmed V and J ends, which lost 2 bases and 4 bases, there was a span of 11 bases. The CDR3 totals 14 residues. Germline CDR1 SGHVS, CDR2 FNYEAQ. The CDR3 DNA follows: TGTGCCAGCAGCTTAACAGGGAATGGAGAGACCCAGTACTTC. Protein: CASSLTGNGETQYF.

The genes are TRBV7-9 and TRBJ2-5, with 11 bases identical to TRBD2. Germline V gene lookup returns CDR1 SEHNR and CDR2 FQNEAQ (reference sequence). The length of the CDR3 is 16 residues. With V trimmed by 4 bases and J by 3 bases, 7 bases remained unmatched. The CDR3 region has the DNA TGTGCCAGCAGCTCCATAGCGGGGGGGCCCGAAGAGACCCAGTACTTC. The encoded protein is CASSSIAGGPEETQYF.

The chain is built from TRBV2 and TRBJ1-1; 11 bases are shared with TRBD1. Unmatched junction bases numbered 8, after V lost 7 bases and J lost 4 bases. Germline V gives CDR1 SNHLY, CDR2 FYNNEI. The CDR3 is 15 residues long. CDR3 protein: CASKDRGRVGTEAFF. CDR3 DNA: TGTGCCAGCAAGGACAGGGGGCGGGTGGGCACTGAAGCTTTCTTT.

The chain joins TRBV28 to TRBJ2-7; perhaps TRBD2 as D (6 bases). Trimming cost V 1 base and J 3 bases, with 13 bases left between them. The CDR3 has 15 amino acids. Per the germline V gene, CDR1 is MDHEN and CDR2 is SYDVKM. The CDR3 region is CASSLSRAGGYEQYF. Here the CDR3 DNA reads TGTGCCAGCAGTTTATCACGGGCCGGGGGCTACGAGCAGTACTTC.

The gene calls are TRBV2 and TRBJ2-3; 9 positions match TRBD1. With 4 bases clipped from V and 1 base from J, the junction kept 3 bases outside the gene matches. Germline V gene data show CDR1 as SNHLY and CDR2 as FYNNEI. The length of the CDR3 is 15 residues. The DNA of the CDR3 is TGTGCCAGCAGTGCGGACAGGGGCCGCACAGATACGCAGTATTTT. As protein: CASSADRGRTDTQYF.

The rearrangement links TRBV27 to TRBJ2-3; 8 nucleotides align to TRBD2. The CDR3 runs to 17 residues. CDR1 and CDR2 from the germline V gene are MNHEY and SMNVEV (reference sequence). Losses at the gene ends were 8 bases for V and 5 bases for J; bases not matched to a gene: 18. The CDR3 loop reads CASSPHGGGGLLDTQYF. The DNA of the CDR3 is TGTGCCAGCTCACCCCACGGGGGGGGAGGTCTCCTAGATACGCAGTATTTT.

This rearrangement joins TRBV5-6 to TRBJ2-2; 10 bases map to TRBD1. The V gene's germline CDR1 is SGHDT and CDR2 YYEEEE. J was trimmed by 6 bases and V by 4 bases; bases with no gene match: 3. This CDR3 has 14 amino acids. The CDR3 DNA reads as TGTGCCAGCAGCGATGGACAGGGGGCCGGGGAGCTGTTTTTT. It specifies CASSDGQGAGELFF. Full variable domain (outside the CDR3, taken from reference TRBV5-6 and TRBJ2-2): DAGVTQSPTHLIKTRGQQVTLRCSPKSGHDTVSWYQQALGQGPQFIFQYYEEEERQRGNFPDRFSGHQFPNYSSELNVNALLLGDSALYLCASSDGQGAGELFFGEGSRLTVL.

V gene TRBV27 combines with J gene TRBJ2-7; 7 nucleotides line up with TRBD1. The CDR3 runs to 14 residues. Trimming at V came to 5 bases and at J to 2 bases, leaving 6 bases not matched to a gene. Germline CDR1 is MNHEY and CDR2 is SMNVEV (reference sequence). The CDR3 spells CASSARQGTYEQYF. DNA of the CDR3: TGTGCCAGCAGTGCCCGACAGGGTACCTACGAGCAGTACTTC.

This chain connects TRBV18 to TRBJ2-7, with D possibly being TRBD2 (6 bases). Germline V gene lookup returns CDR1 KGHSH and CDR2 LQKENI. V was clipped by 4 bases and J by 5 bases, with 15 bases between them. The CDR3 has 14 residues. The CDR3 protein is CASSRDSTLDEQYV. In nucleotides, the CDR3 is TGTGCCAGCTCACGGGACTCAACACTGGACGAGCAGTACGTC.

The genes are TRBV13 and TRBJ2-2, with 8 positions matching TRBD2. CDR3 length: 15 residues. Germline CDR1 is PRHDT and CDR2 is FYEKMQ (reference sequence). After removal of 2 bases from V and 5 bases from J, the junction contained 4 bases not matched to a gene. CDR3 sequence: CASSLPGGATGELFF. The CDR3 DNA sequence: TGTGCCAGCAGCTTACCCGGGGGGGCAACCGGGGAGCTGTTTTTT.

V is TRBV5-1 and J is TRBJ1-1; possibly TRBD1 for D (6 bases). This CDR3 contains 14 residues. V lost 3 bases, J lost 4 bases, and 13 bases lay in between. From germline, CDR1 is SGHRS and CDR2 YFSETQ. The CDR3 coding sequence is TGCGCCAGCAGCTCACAGGGTTTGGCCACTGAAGCTTTCTTT. It yields the protein CASSSQGLATEAFF.

J is TRBJ2-7 and V is TRBV5-1; possibly TRBD1 for D (5 bases). Germline V CDR1 and CDR2: SGHRS, YFSETQ. V shed 0 bases and J shed 4 bases, with 8 bases lying between them. The CDR3 length is 13 residues. The CDR3 coding sequence is TGCGCCAGCAGCTTGGTTCCAGGGTACGAGCAGTACTTC. This encodes CASSLVPGYEQYF.

This clone was picked up a small number of times. The genes are TRBV6-4 and TRBJ2-2, with 9 bases matching TRBD1. Germline CDR1 and CDR2: MRHNA and SNTAGT. CDR3 size: 14 residues. Trimming at V came to 6 bases and at J to 5 bases, leaving 4 bases not matched to a gene. The DNA for the CDR3 is TGTGCCAGCAGCCGGACAGGGGTTACCGGGGAGCTGTTTTTT. This sequence encodes CASSRTGVTGELFF.

This sequence joins TRBV29-1 and TRBJ2-2; a possible D gene is TRBD2 (5 bases). V lost 5 bases, J lost 0 bases, and 10 bases lay in between. The CDR3 sequence is 14 residues long. CDR1 is SQVTM, CDR2 ANQGSEA, per germline. CDR3 residues: CSVTRLTNTGELFF. CDR3 in DNA: TGCAGCGTTACCAGACTAACGAACACCGGGGAGCTGTTTTTT.

This clone was observed a handful of times. The chain has TRBV6-5 and TRBJ1-1, with a tentative D call TRBD1 (5 bases). This CDR3 region has 15 residues. The germline V and J ends were trimmed by 6 bases and 4 bases, with 18 bases remaining between them. Germline V gene lookup returns CDR1 MNHEY and CDR2 SVGAGI. CDR3 nucleotide sequence: TGTGCCAGCAGCACCGAGGCCAGGGTCGCCACTGAAGCTTTCTTT. It yields the protein CASSTEARVATEAFF.

This clone was seen only a few times. The chain carries TRBV7-9 and TRBJ1-4; D may be TRBD1 (5 bases). Germline V gene data show CDR1 as SEHNR and CDR2 as FQNEAQ (reference sequence). The CDR3 sequence is 16 residues long. V shed 0 bases and J shed 4 bases, with 12 bases lying between them. The CDR3: CASSLAGAGLNEKLFF. CDR3 in DNA: TGTGCCAGCAGCTTAGCAGGTGCAGGGCTTAATGAAAAACTGTTTTTT.

V usage is TRBV7-7 and J usage is TRBJ2-1; weak D call: TRBD1 (6 bases). The germline gives CDR1 SSHAT, CDR2 FNYEAQ (reference sequence). Trimming stripped 5 bases from V and 1 base from J, with 12 bases between. This CDR3 spans 15 amino acids. The CDR3 sequence: CASSPGTPSYNEQFF. CDR3 DNA sequence: TGTGCCAGCAGCCCTGGGACACCTTCCTACAATGAGCAGTTCTTC.

CDR3 loop: CASRQGRQANEKLFF. CDR3 nucleotides: TGCGCCAGCAGACAGGGTAGACAGGCAAATGAAAAACTGTTTTTT. The chain combines TRBV5-1 with TRBJ1-4, with a tentative D call TRBD1 (6 bases). CDR1 is SGHRS and CDR2 is YFSETQ in the germline V gene. The CDR3 is 15 residues long. Trimming shortened V by 5 bases and J by 5 bases, and 16 bases separated the two germline ends.

The chain links TRBV21-1 to TRBJ2-5; the table's D call of TRBD1 was not tested on the DNA. TRBV21-1 is a pseudogene locus. The CDR3 has 15 residues. The CDR3 sequence is CASSFRDRVQETQYF. In nucleotides, the CDR3 is TGTGCCAGCAGCTTCCGAGACAGGGTCCAAGAGACCCAGTACTTC.